These 30 T cell receptor beta chains came from one sample sequenced in a study of control samples from healthy donors and cancer patients. The assay was immunoSEQ multiplex PCR, and TCRdb's table has in-frame clones only and misses some. The data hold about 85,000 clones, with 89% observed a single time. Sequenced sample: blood. Every receptor here comes from a man between 45 and 60 years old in good health.

The V gene is TRBV10-3, the J gene TRBJ2-5; D might be TRBD2 (6 bases). V was trimmed by 0 bases and J by 5 bases, leaving 10 bases between them. The CDR3 is made up of 14 amino acids. CDR1 is ENHRY, CDR2 SYGVKD, per germline. The CDR3 bases are TGTGCCATCAGTGAGTCTCCAGGAGGGGAGACCCAGTACTTC. Translating gives CAISESPGGETQYF.

The chain recombines TRBV7-9 with TRBJ1-1, with TRBD1 identical over 8 bases. CDR1 SEHNR and CDR2 FQNEAQ come from the germline V gene (reference sequence). The trim removed 4 bases at V and 1 base at J, leaving 5 bases unmatched. The CDR3 is 15 residues long. In DNA, the CDR3 is TGTGCCAGCAGCTCTTGGACAGGGACGAACACTGAAGCTTTCTTT. Its translation is CASSSWTGTNTEAFF.

The chain combines TRBV6-5 with TRBJ1-2; no definite D call. From germline, CDR1 is MNHEY and CDR2 SVGAGI. There are 13 residues in the CDR3. With 7 bases removed from V and 5 bases from J, the gap between germline ends came to 14 bases. The CDR3 coding sequence is TGTGCCAGCACCCTGGCCACGGGGTATGGCTACACCTTC. It is translated as CASTLATGYGYTF.

In this sample, this clone turned up once. The rearrangement links TRBV5-6 to TRBJ1-3; no reliable D call. V shed 4 bases and J shed 0 bases, with 11 bases lying between them. The CDR3 consists of 15 residues. Germline V gives CDR1 SGHDT, CDR2 YYEEEE. CDR3: CASSATLDSGNTIYF. The CDR3 DNA reads as TGTGCCAGCAGCGCGACCTTAGACTCTGGAAACACCATATATTTT.

The rearrangement joins TRBV2 to TRBJ2-7; D is possibly TRBD1 (6 bases). The CDR3 spans 11 residues. V shed 6 bases and J shed 6 bases, with 9 bases lying between them. Germline assignment: CDR1 SNHLY and CDR2 FYNNEI. CDR3 in amino acids: CASSYRVEQYF. The DNA of the CDR3 is TGTGCCAGCAGCTACAGGGTCGAGCAGTACTTC.

This rearrangement joins TRBV3-1 (or the pseudogene TRBV3-2) to TRBJ2-1; the D gene is possibly TRBD2 (5 bases). This CDR3 comprises 18 residues. Between the trimmed V and J ends, which lost 4 bases and 0 bases, there was a span of 19 bases. Germline CDR1 is LGHDT and CDR2 is YNNKEL (reference sequence). CDR3 sequence (DNA): TGTGCCAGCAGCCCGGTGAGAGGGAGCCTCTCCTCCTACAATGAGCAGTTCTTC. Protein: CASSPVRGSLSSYNEQFF.

This chain links TRBV18 with TRBJ1-5; D remains ambiguous. CDR1 and CDR2 from the germline V gene are KGHSH and LQKENI. Trimming pared 0 bases from V and 2 bases from J, leaving 8 bases between. This CDR3 is built from 15 residues. CDR3 nucleotide sequence: TGTGCCAGCTCACCACCTGGGGTGGGCAATCAGCCCCAGCATTTT. Encoded protein: CASSPPGVGNQPQHF. The full variable domain, completed using reference TRBV18 and TRBJ1-5, is NAGVMQNPRHLVRRRGQEARLRCSPMKGHSHVYWYRQLPEEGLKFMVYLQKENIIDESGMPKERFSAEFPKEGPSILRIQQVVRGDSAAYFCASSPPGVGNQPQHFGDGTRLSIL.

This chain connects TRBV27 to TRBJ1-3, with D tentatively TRBD1 (6 bases). The germline V gene encodes CDR1 MNHEY and CDR2 SMNVEV (reference sequence). Trimming left V 1 base short and J 2 bases short, with 9 bases between. This CDR3 spans 15 amino acids. CDR3 in amino acids: CASSLYWGPGNTIYF. DNA of the CDR3: TGTGCCAGCAGTTTATACTGGGGGCCTGGAAACACCATATATTTT.

The chain couples TRBV27 to TRBJ1-2; possible D gene TRBD1, 5 bases. Trimming pared 2 bases from V and 5 bases from J, leaving 9 bases between. The CDR3 spans 13 residues. Germline CDR1 reads MNHEY; CDR2 reads SMNVEV (reference sequence). The DNA for the CDR3 is TGTGCCAGCAGTTTAGACAGAACTTATGGCTACACCTTC. Encoded protein: CASSLDRTYGYTF.

CDR3 region: CASSLNAGGPYEQYF. CDR3 coding DNA: TGTGCCAGCAGTTTAAATGCGGGGGGGCCTTACGAGCAGTACTTC. The rearrangement uses TRBV27 and TRBJ2-7; 9 bases line up with TRBD2. V trimming: 2 bases; J trimming: 4 bases; junction bases outside the gene matches: 6. The CDR3 length is 15 residues. Germline values: CDR1 MNHEY, CDR2 SMNVEV (reference sequence).

This sequence joins TRBV7-6 and TRBJ2-1; 7 bases map to TRBD1. Germline lookup yields CDR1 SGHVS and CDR2 FNYEAQ. The CDR3 is 15 amino acids. V trimming: 5 bases; J trimming: 1 base; junction bases outside the gene matches: 5. CDR3 sequence (DNA): TGTGCCAGCAGCCTACAGGGGTCTTCCTACAATGAGCAGTTCTTC. It specifies CASSLQGSSYNEQFF.

This clone appeared many times. The chain couples TRBV7-9 to TRBJ1-2; D gene unclear. Trimming cost V 5 bases and J 4 bases, with 14 bases left between them. Germline loops: CDR1 SEHNR, CDR2 FQNEAQ (reference sequence). The CDR3 totals 14 residues. The CDR3 region has the DNA TGTGCCAGCAGCCCCCCCGTGGGGAGCTATGGCTACACCTTC. Its protein is CASSPPVGSYGYTF.

The J gene is TRBJ2-1, the V gene TRBV9, with TRBD2 matching 10 bases. The trim removed 3 bases at V and 8 bases at J, leaving 8 bases unmatched. The CDR3 totals 15 residues. The germline CDR1 and CDR2 sequences are SGDLS and YYNGEE. The DNA of the CDR3 is TGTGCCAGCAGCGCCGGACTAGCGGAGATATATGAGCAGTTCTTC. It yields the protein CASSAGLAEIYEQFF.

The V gene is TRBV2, the J gene TRBJ2-3; TRBD2 aligns across 12 bases. Per germline, CDR1 SNHLY and CDR2 FYNNEI. The CDR3 sequence is 16 residues long. The trim removed 7 bases at V and 7 bases at J, leaving 12 bases unmatched. The DNA for the CDR3 is TGTGCCAGCAATCGGCTAGCGGGGGGGTGGGAAAATACGCAGTATTTT. This sequence encodes CASNRLAGGWENTQYF.

The J gene is TRBJ2-1, the V gene TRBV5-5; tentative D call: TRBD1 (6 bases). Germline loops: CDR1 SGHKS, CDR2 YYEKEE (reference sequence). The CDR3 runs 16 residues. V was pared by 2 bases and J by 0 bases, with 12 bases between. This chain's CDR3 is CASSFQGGASYNEQFF. The CDR3, as DNA: TGTGCCAGCAGCTTCCAAGGGGGAGCCTCCTACAATGAGCAGTTCTTC.

A word on this clone: Within the sample, other DNA sequences also encode this same CDR3. The J gene is TRBJ2-3, the V gene TRBV4-1, with D maybe TRBD2 (5 bases). This CDR3 region has 15 residues. Germline V gene sequence: CDR1 MGHRA, CDR2 YSYEKL. V was cut by 2 bases and J by 3 bases, with 12 bases left in between. The CDR3 sequence: CASSQSSFVTDTQYF. The CDR3 coding sequence is TGCGCCAGCAGCCAATCTAGCTTTGTGACAGATACGCAGTATTTT.

This rearrangement joins TRBV11-3 to TRBJ2-6; D may match TRBD1 or TRBD2 (5 bases each). This CDR3 contains 15 residues. Trimming shortened V by 3 bases and J by 2 bases, and 8 bases separated the two germline ends. Looked up from germline, CDR1 is SGHNT and CDR2 is YENEEA. CDR3 sequence reads: CASSLGVTGANVLTF. In DNA form, the CDR3 reads TGTGCCAGCAGCTTGGGGGTTACTGGGGCCAACGTCCTGACTTTC.

The chain joins TRBV6-4 to TRBJ1-2; D gene uncertain. The CDR3 totals 13 residues. Germline values: CDR1 MRHNA, CDR2 SNTAGT. The V and J ends lost 4 bases and 2 bases respectively, with 8 bases between them. The CDR3 spells CASSVGVNYGYTF. The CDR3 DNA follows: TGTGCCAGCAGTGTCGGGGTAAACTATGGCTACACCTTC.

Remarks on this clone: At one boundary the junction diverges from the germline segment, which might be a read error. The identical CDR3 is also encoded by other nucleotide sequences in the sample. V gene TRBV5-4 combines with J gene TRBJ2-5; TRBD1 matches at 9 bases. In germline, CDR1 is SGHNT, CDR2 YYREEE (reference sequence). The CDR3 spans 14 residues. The CDR3 sequence: CASSVTGGGETQYF. In nucleotides, the CDR3 is TGTGCTAGCAGCGTAACAGGGGGCGGTGAGACCCAGTACTTC.

This chain connects TRBV7-9 to TRBJ1-1; unclear D gene. V gave up 5 bases and J gave up 1 base, with 11 bases separating them. The germline CDR1 and CDR2 sequences are SEHNR and FQNEAQ (reference sequence). The CDR3 has 14 residues. The CDR3 region has the DNA TGTGCCAGCAGCCCCCTCCGGGCGAACACTGAAGCTTTCTTT. Its protein product is CASSPLRANTEAFF. The full variable domain, its missing parts supplied by reference TRBV7-9 and TRBJ1-1, is DTGVSQNPRHKITKRGQNVTFRCDPISEHNRLYWYRQTLGQGPEFLTYFQNEAQLEKSRLLSDRFSAERPKGSFSTLEIQRTEQGDSAMYLCASSPLRANTEAFFGQGTRLTVV.

The chain employs TRBV24-1 and TRBJ2-5, with D possibly matching TRBD1 (6 bases). CDR1 KGHDR and CDR2 SFDVKD come from the germline V gene. This CDR3 contains 13 residues. Deletions cut 3 bases from V and 7 bases from J, with 11 bases between. CDR3 region: CATSDPGVRTQYF. The CDR3 bases are TGTGCCACCAGTGATCCAGGGGTGCGGACCCAGTACTTC.

The V gene is TRBV5-1, the J gene TRBJ1-1, with TRBD1 matching 7 bases. Germline values: CDR1 SGHRS, CDR2 YFSETQ. V lost 5 bases, J lost 4 bases, and 8 bases stayed unmatched. This CDR3 is built from 14 residues. The CDR3 sequence: CASSHEQGTTEAFF. CDR3 nucleotide sequence: TGCGCCAGCAGTCACGAACAGGGGACCACTGAAGCTTTCTTT. Together with reference TRBV5-1 and TRBJ1-1, the CDR3 gives the full variable domain: KAGVTQTPRYLIKTRGQQVTLSCSPISGHRSVSWYQQTPGQGLQFLFEYFSETQRNKGNFPGRFSGRQFSNSRSEMNVSTLELGDSALYLCASSHEQGTTEAFFGQGTRLTVV.

This clone qualifies as large. The J gene is TRBJ1-2, the V gene TRBV28, with 9 bases lining up with TRBD1. The CDR3 sequence is 14 residues long. V lost 5 bases and J lost 7; bases outside the gene matches: 8. Germline V gene data show CDR1 as MDHEN and CDR2 as SYDVKM. As DNA, the CDR3 is TGTGCCAGCAGTCTCACAGGGGGCATCGGTGGCTACACCTTC. Translated: CASSLTGGIGGYTF.

This chain links TRBV4-2 with TRBJ1-1; no firm D call. Trimming took 1 base from V and 0 from J, leaving 12 bases between them. Germline CDR1 reads LGHNA; CDR2 reads YNFKEQ. The CDR3 contains 16 residues. CDR3 sequence: CASSQVMAGLNTEAFF. CDR3 nucleotide sequence: TGTGCCAGCAGCCAAGTTATGGCAGGCCTGAACACTGAAGCTTTCTTT.

J is TRBJ2-3 and V is TRBV30, with 9 bases identical to TRBD2. Germline CDR1 is GTSNPN and CDR2 is SVGIG (reference sequence). The CDR3 is 12 residues long. With 1 base clipped from V and 8 bases from J, the junction kept 1 base outside the gene matches. The DNA of the CDR3 is TGTGCCTGGAGTGATAGCGGGGGTACGCAGTATTTT. Translation gives CAWSDSGGTQYF.

This CDR3 reads CASSTRTGSSGTEAFF. The CDR3 DNA is TGTGCCAGCAGCACCCGGACAGGGAGCTCTGGCACTGAAGCTTTCTTT. This chain connects TRBV5-6 to TRBJ1-1; 8 bases are shared with TRBD1. The trim removed 4 bases at V and 4 bases at J, leaving 12 bases unmatched. Germline lookup yields CDR1 SGHDT and CDR2 YYEEEE. This CDR3 contains 16 residues.

The chain is built from TRBV18 and TRBJ1-3, with D maybe TRBD1 (6 bases). Trimming left V 2 bases short and J 0 bases short, with 8 bases between. Germline V lookup: CDR1 KGHSH, CDR2 LQKENI. This CDR3 contains 15 residues. CDR3 bases: TGTGCCAGCTCACCATTACAGGGCTCTGGAAACACCATATATTTT. Its protein is CASSPLQGSGNTIYF.

The chain combines TRBV25-1 with TRBJ1-2; 7 bases align to TRBD1. The CDR3 consists of 14 residues. Trimming cost V 2 bases and J 4 bases; bases outside gene matches: 4. Germline values: CDR1 MGHDK, CDR2 SYGVNS. CDR3 in DNA: TGTGCCAGCAGTGAAACAGGGGCGGTCTATGGCTACACCTTC. Translation: CASSETGAVYGYTF.

This rearrangement joins TRBV4-1 to TRBJ1-2; weak D call: TRBD1 (5 bases). The germline CDR1 and CDR2 sequences are MGHRA and YSYEKL. Trimming stripped 0 bases from V and 4 bases from J, with 15 bases between. The CDR3 has 16 residues. CDR3 DNA: TGCGCCAGCAGCCAAGATTGGGCAGGGCCCATCTATGGCTACACCTTC. As protein: CASSQDWAGPIYGYTF.

V is TRBV7-6 and J is TRBJ1-2; 9 bases match TRBD1. The CDR3 runs to 17 residues. J was trimmed by 6 bases and V by 1 base; bases with no gene match: 12. Germline lookup yields CDR1 SGHVS and CDR2 FNYEAQ. CDR3 amino acids: CASSLGTGGAGWDGYTF. The CDR3 DNA follows: TGTGCCAGCAGCTTAGGAACAGGGGGCGCGGGGTGGGATGGCTACACCTTC.